The entry that follows covers one TCR beta chain sequence. The antigen is not known. These data originate in a study of shared clonotypes between healthy human individuals. General study results and limits: Sample collection involved blood only; tissue repertoires are likely different.

Measured with immunoSEQ multiplex PCR; TCRdb has only the in-frame clones, and not every one. The repertoire holds about half a million clones, around four fifths seen once, with more than 10% in the top ten. The trim removed 2 bases at V and 2 bases at J, leaving 3 bases unmatched. From germline, CDR1 is KGHSH and CDR2 LQKENI. The CDR3 runs to 15 residues. The genes are TRBV18 and TRBJ2-1, with TRBD1 matching 7 bases. The source material was PBMCs. This clonotype originated in a middle-aged woman in good health. Some clones in this sample may be carry-over from other donors' samples. Here the CDR3 reads CASSPRDRAYNEQFF. In nucleotides, the CDR3 is TGTGCCAGCTCACCAAGAGACAGGGCCTACAATGAGCAGTTCTTC. The full variable domain, in which reference TRBV18 and TRBJ2-1 provide the parts outside the CDR3, is NAGVMQNPRHLVRRRGQEARLRCSPMKGHSHVYWYRQLPEEGLKFMVYLQKENIIDESGMPKERFSAEFPKEGPSILRIQQVVRGDSAAYFCASSPRDRAYNEQFFGPGTRLTVL.